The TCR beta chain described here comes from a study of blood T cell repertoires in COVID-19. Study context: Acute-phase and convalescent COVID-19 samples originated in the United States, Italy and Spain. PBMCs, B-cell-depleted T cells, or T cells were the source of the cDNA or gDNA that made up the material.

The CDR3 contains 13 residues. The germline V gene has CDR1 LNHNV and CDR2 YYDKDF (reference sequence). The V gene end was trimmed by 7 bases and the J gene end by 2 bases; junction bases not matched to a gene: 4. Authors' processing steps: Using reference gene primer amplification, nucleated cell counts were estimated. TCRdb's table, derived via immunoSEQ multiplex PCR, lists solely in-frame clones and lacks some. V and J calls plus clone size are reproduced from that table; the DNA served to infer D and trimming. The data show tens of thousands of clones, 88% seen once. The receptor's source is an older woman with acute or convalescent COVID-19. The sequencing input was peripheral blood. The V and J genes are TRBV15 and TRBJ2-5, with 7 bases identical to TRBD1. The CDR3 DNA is TGTGCCACCACGAGGGGGCTGCAAGAGACCCAGTACTTC. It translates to CATTRGLQETQYF.